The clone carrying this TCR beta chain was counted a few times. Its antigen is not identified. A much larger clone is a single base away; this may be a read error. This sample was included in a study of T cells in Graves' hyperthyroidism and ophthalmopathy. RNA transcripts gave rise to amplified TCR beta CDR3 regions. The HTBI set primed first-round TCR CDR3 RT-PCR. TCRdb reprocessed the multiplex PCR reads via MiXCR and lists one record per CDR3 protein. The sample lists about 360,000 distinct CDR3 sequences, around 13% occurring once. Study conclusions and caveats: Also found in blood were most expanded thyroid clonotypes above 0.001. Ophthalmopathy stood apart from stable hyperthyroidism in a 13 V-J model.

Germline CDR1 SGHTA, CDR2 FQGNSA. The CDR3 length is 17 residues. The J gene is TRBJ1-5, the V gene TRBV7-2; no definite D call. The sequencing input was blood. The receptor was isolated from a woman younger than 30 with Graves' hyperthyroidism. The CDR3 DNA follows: TGTGCCGGCAGCTTAGTTCGTGGCGGAAGGACGAATCAGCCCCAGCATTTT. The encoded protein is CAGSLVRGGRTNQPQHF.